The clone carrying this TCR beta chain has only a few counts. The data are from a study of human T cells and chemical hapten exposure. Study-wide background: DPC at 2% was the sensitizing agent, placed on roughly 2 cm by roughly 2 cm of upper inner arm skin. The variation in per-sample TCR yields arose mainly from small differences in pooled library volumes.

Specified time point: patch test 3, about 24 weeks after DPC sensitization. The treatment is: therapeutic diphenylcyclopropenone sensitization with weekly scalp DPC. Patch tests were applied only after blood draws. In TCRdb, the RACE reads were re-called with MiXCR into one record per CDR3 protein. Of 100,000 or so distinct CDR3 sequences in the sample, 34% are singletons; the top ten hold roughly 2.7%. V gave up 6 bases and J gave up 7 bases; unmatched junction bases: 10. Looked up from germline, CDR1 is MNHEY and CDR2 is SMNVEV (reference sequence). There are 16 residues in the CDR3. This chain uses TRBV27 with TRBJ2-1, with 12 bases that match TRBD2. The receptor's source is a man aged 35-49 years with alopecia areata. Some clones in this sample may be carry-over from other donors' samples. The sample consisted of whole blood, taken in connection with sensitization to the hapten diphenylcyclopropenone (DPC). CDR3 in DNA: TGTGCCAGCAGAGAACTAGCGGGAGGTAATGTGAATGAGCAGTTCTTC. This encodes CASRELAGGNVNEQFF.